This section outlines one T cell receptor (beta chain) sequence together with its context. The CDR3 spans 13 residues. V was pared by 4 bases and J by 9 bases, with 4 bases of the junction left unmatched. Germline lookup yields CDR1 LNHDA and CDR2 SQIVND (reference sequence). The data are from a study of blood T cell repertoires in COVID-19. Sequenced by immunoSEQ multiplex PCR; TCRdb stores in-frame clones only, minus some. This repertoire shows 220,000 or so clones, 84% found once; its top ten account for 5.5% to 7.5%. The source is a woman aged 40 to 49 who had recovered from COVID-19. The gene calls are TRBV19 and TRBJ2-1, with 9 bases matching TRBD2. Sequencing used PBMCs or T cells enriched from blood (not recorded which). CDR3 region: CASSSGRAGEQFF. CDR3 DNA: TGTGCCAGTAGTAGCGGGAGGGCGGGTGAGCAGTTCTTC. Variable domain in full (rest from reference TRBV19 and TRBJ2-1): DGGITQSPKYLFRKEGQNVTLSCEQNLNHDAMYWYRQDPGQGLRLIYYSQIVNDFQKGDIAEGYSVSREKKESFPLTVTSAQKNPTAFYLCASSSGRAGEQFFGPGTRLTVL.